In its sample, the clone carrying this T cell receptor (beta chain) was seen a few times. Its specificity is unknown. Each CDR3 protein is one row after TCRdb ran MiXCR on the 5' RACE reads. The sample includes almost 600,000 distinct CDR3 sequences, roughly 13% seen only once; the top ten take around 15%. The data derive from a study of T cells after yellow fever vaccination. Whole-study findings and limits: After the booster, 96% of CD4 and just over 85% of CD8 primary-response clones were re-detected. Abundant bulk-population clonotypes could contaminate the FACS-sorted repertoires.

There are 11 residues in the CDR3. Trimming shortened V by 10 bases and J by 7 bases, and 11 bases separated the two germline ends. The germline CDR1 and CDR2 sequences are SNHLY and FYNNEI. The input for sequencing was PBMCs, taken on the day of the yellow fever booster vaccination. The clonotype comes from a man aged 30 to 45 who received the YFV17D yellow fever vaccine. The V gene is TRBV2, the J gene TRBJ2-1; possibly TRBD1 or TRBD2 for D (5 bases each). The CDR3 protein is CATGPPNEQFF. CDR3 nucleotides: TGTGCCACGGGGCCCCCTAATGAGCAGTTCTTC.